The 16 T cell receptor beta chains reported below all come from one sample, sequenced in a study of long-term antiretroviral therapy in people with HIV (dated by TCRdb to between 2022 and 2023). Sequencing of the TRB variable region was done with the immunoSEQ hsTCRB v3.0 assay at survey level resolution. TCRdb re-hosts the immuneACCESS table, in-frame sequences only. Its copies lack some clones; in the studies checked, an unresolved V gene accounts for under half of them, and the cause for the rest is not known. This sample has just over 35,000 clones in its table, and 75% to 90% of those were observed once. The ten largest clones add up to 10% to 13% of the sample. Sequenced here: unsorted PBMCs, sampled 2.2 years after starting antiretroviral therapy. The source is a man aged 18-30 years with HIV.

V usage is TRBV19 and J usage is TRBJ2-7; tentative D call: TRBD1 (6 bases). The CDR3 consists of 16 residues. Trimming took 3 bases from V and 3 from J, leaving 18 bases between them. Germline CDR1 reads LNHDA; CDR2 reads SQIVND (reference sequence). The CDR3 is CASSMGPWAGVYEQYF. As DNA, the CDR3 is TGTGCCAGTAGTATGGGGCCCTGGGCAGGGGTCTACGAGCAGTACTTC. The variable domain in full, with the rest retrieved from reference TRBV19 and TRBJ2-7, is DGGITQSPKYLFRKEGQNVTLSCEQNLNHDAMYWYRQDPGQGLRLIYYSQIVNDFQKGDIAEGYSVSREKKESFPLTVTSAQKNPTAFYLCASSMGPWAGVYEQYFGPGTRLTVT.

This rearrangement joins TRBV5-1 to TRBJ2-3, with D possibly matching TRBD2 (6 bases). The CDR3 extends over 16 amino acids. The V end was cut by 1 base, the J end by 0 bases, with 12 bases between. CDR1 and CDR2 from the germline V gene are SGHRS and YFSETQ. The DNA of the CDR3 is TGCGCCAGCAGCTTGTACTGGGCGGGGAGCACAGATACGCAGTATTTT. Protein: CASSLYWAGSTDTQYF.

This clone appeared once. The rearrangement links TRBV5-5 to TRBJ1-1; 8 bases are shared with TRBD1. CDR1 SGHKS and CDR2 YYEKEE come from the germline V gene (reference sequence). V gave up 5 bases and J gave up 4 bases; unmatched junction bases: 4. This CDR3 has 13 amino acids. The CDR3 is CASRKDRATEAFF. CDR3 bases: TGTGCCAGCAGAAAGGACAGGGCCACTGAAGCTTTCTTT. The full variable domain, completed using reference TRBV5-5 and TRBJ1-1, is DAGVTQSPTHLIKTRGQQVTLRCSPISGHKSVSWYQQVLGQGPQFIFQYYEKEERGRGNFPDRFSARQFPNYSSELNVNALLLGDSALYLCASRKDRATEAFFGQGTRLTVV.

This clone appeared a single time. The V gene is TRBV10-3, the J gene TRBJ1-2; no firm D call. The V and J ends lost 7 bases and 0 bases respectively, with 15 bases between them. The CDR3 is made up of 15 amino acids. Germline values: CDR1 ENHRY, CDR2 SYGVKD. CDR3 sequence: CAIMPGNQANYGYTF. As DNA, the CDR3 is TGTGCCATCATGCCCGGGAATCAGGCTAACTATGGCTACACCTTC.

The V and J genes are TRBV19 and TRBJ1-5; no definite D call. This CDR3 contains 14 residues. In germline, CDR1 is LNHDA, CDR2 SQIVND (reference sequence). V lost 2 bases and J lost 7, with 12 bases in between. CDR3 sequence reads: CASSIRAGLQPQHF. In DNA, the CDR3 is TGTGCCAGTAGTATACGTGCGGGATTGCAGCCCCAGCATTTT.

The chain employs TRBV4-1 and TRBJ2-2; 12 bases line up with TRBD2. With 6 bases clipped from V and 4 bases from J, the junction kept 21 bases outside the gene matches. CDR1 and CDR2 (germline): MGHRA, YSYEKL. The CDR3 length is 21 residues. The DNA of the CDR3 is TGCGCCAGCAGATACGGGGGGCCCCAGACTAGCGGGAGAGTCGGCACCGGGGAGCTGTTTTTT. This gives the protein CASRYGGPQTSGRVGTGELFF.

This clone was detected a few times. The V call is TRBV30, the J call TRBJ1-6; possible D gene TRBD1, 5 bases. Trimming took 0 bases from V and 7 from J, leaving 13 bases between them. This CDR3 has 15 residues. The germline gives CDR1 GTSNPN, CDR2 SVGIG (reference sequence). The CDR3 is CAWSVLGGLNSPLHF. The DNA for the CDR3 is TGTGCCTGGAGTGTACTGGGGGGATTGAATTCACCCCTCCACTTT. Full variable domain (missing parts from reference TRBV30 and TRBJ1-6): SQTIHQWPATLVQPVGSPLSLECTVEGTSNPNLYWYRQAAGRGLQLLFYSVGIGQISSEVPQNLSASRPQDRQFILSSKKLLLSDSGFYLCAWSVLGGLNSPLHFGNGTRLTVT.

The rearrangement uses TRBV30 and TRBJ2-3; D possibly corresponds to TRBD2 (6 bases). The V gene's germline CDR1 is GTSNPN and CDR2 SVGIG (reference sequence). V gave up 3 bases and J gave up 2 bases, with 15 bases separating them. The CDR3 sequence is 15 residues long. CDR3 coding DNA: TGTGCCTGGAGACTCGGTTGGGGGGTCACAGATACGCAGTATTTT. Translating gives CAWRLGWGVTDTQYF.

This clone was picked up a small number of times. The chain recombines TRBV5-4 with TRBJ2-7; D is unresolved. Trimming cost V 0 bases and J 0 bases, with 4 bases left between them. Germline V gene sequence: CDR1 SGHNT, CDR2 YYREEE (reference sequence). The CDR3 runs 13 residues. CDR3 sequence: CASSLAVSYEQYF. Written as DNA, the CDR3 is TGTGCCAGCAGCTTGGCGGTCTCCTACGAGCAGTACTTC.

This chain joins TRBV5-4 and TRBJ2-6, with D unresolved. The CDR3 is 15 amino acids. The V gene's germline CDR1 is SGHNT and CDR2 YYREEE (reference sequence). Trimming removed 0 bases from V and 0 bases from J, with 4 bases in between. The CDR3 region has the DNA TGTGCCAGCAGCTTGGCCAGCTCTGGGGCCAACGTCCTGACTTTC. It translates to CASSLASSGANVLTF.

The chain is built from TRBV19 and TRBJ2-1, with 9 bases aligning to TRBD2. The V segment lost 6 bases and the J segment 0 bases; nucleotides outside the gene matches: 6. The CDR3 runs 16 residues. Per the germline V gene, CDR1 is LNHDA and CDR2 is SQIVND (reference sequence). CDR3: CASSPLAGNSYNEQFF. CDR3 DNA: TGTGCCAGTAGCCCTCTAGCGGGGAACTCCTACAATGAGCAGTTCTTC. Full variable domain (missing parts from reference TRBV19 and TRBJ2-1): DGGITQSPKYLFRKEGQNVTLSCEQNLNHDAMYWYRQDPGQGLRLIYYSQIVNDFQKGDIAEGYSVSREKKESFPLTVTSAQKNPTAFYLCASSPLAGNSYNEQFFGPGTRLTVL.

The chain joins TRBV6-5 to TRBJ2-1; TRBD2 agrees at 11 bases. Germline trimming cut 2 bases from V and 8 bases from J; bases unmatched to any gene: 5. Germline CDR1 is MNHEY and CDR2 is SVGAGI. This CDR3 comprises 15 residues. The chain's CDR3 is CASSYGLAGGYEQFF. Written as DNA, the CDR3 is TGTGCCAGCAGTTACGGGCTAGCGGGAGGCTATGAGCAGTTCTTC.

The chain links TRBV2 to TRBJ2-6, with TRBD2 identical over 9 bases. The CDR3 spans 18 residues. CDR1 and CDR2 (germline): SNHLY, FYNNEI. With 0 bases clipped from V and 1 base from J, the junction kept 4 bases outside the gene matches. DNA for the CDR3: TGTGCCAGCAGTGAAGCGCTCAGCGGGGGGTCTGGGGCCAACGTCCTGACTTTC. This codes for CASSEALSGGSGANVLTF.

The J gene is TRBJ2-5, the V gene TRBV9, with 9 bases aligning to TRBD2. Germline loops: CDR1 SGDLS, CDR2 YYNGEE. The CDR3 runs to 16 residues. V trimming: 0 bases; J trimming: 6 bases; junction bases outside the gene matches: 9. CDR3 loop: CASSVDKASGEKTQYF. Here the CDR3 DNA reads TGTGCCAGCAGCGTAGACAAGGCTAGCGGGGAAAAGACCCAGTACTTC.

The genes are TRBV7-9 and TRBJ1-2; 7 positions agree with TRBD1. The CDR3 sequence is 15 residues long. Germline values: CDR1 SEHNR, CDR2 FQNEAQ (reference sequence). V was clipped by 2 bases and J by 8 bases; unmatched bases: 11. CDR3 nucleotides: TGTGCCAGCAGCTTATTTGGTCAGGGGGTCGGGGGCTACACCTTC. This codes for CASSLFGQGVGGYTF.

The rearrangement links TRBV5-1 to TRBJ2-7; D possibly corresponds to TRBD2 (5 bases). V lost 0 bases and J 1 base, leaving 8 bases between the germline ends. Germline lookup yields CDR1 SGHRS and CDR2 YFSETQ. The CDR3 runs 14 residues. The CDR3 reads CASSLEWTSYEQYF. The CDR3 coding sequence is TGCGCCAGCAGCTTGGAATGGACTTCCTACGAGCAGTACTTC.